The source of this T cell receptor (beta chain) is a study of identical twins. General study points: Memory repertoires showed no such pattern, whereas abundant cord blood beta clonotypes carried fewer insertions. Twin-shared out-of-frame alpha sequences showed excess low generation probability.

The table lists this clonotype with a few counts. Antigen: not known. Via MiXCR, TCRdb re-called the 5' RACE reads, giving one row per CDR3 protein. Of 700,000 or so distinct CDR3 sequences in the sample, less than 25% are singletons; the top ten hold roughly 4%. This same sample was also taken into another study, of T cells expressing NK-cell markers. This second study notes: Seropositivity for HCMV was found in most of the eight sequenced donors, with one seronegative. For several experiments, T cell sorting was restricted to the alpha-beta TCR population by means of an anti-gamma-delta TCR antibody.

The source is a woman aged 18 to 35 in good health. Sequenced material: PBMCs.

CDR3 in DNA: TGCGCCAGCAGCTTGGGTAGCAGGCGGGAGACCCAGTACTTC. Protein sequence: CASSLGSRRETQYF. V usage is TRBV5-1 and J usage is TRBJ2-5; D call uncertain. CDR3 length: 14 residues. V lost 0 bases and J lost 5, with 11 bases in between. The germline V gene has CDR1 SGHRS and CDR2 YFSETQ.